This TCR beta chain was profiled in a study of blood T cell repertoires in COVID-19. Study context: Acute and convalescent COVID-19 specimens originated in the United States, Italy and Spain.

Measured with immunoSEQ multiplex PCR; TCRdb has only the in-frame clones, and not every one. The table has fewer than 150,000 clones, 84% seen once. Enrolled through a virtual design, the participants were between roughly 18 and 100 years of age and came from some 25 US areas. Participants were placed into cohorts based on the clinical history they reported. Each exposed participant met a COVID-19 case in the 2 weeks preceding study entry. V dropped 0 bases and J dropped 3; count of bases not matched to a gene: 4. Germline V lookup: CDR1 GTSNPN, CDR2 SVGIG (reference sequence). The CDR3 runs 14 residues. This clone has just one count.

Source material: PBMCs or T cells enriched from blood (not recorded which). V gene TRBV30 combines with J gene TRBJ2-7, with 8 bases that match TRBD1. This clonotype was sampled from a woman between 18 and 29 years old who had been exposed to COVID-19. CDR3 protein: CAWSVQQGVYEQYF. Here the CDR3 DNA reads TGTGCCTGGAGTGTACAACAGGGGGTCTACGAGCAGTACTTC.